A single sample is the source of the 27 T cell receptor beta chains below, sequenced in a study of blood T cells in healthy people across ages. The use of a sample-barcoded 5' primer and a J-beta primer mix characterized a second PCR of 7 to 11 cycles. Each CDR3 protein gets one entry after TCRdb re-called the 5' RACE reads with MiXCR. The profile shows some 1.6 million distinct CDR3 sequences, roughly 32% of them singletons. The sample comprised blood. These receptors came from a woman aged 25 to 39 in good health.

This chain connects TRBV15 to TRBJ1-1; D is uncertain. Germline CDR1 reads LNHNV; CDR2 reads YYDKDF (reference sequence). V dropped 6 bases and J dropped 4 bases, with 18 bases sitting between them. This CDR3 contains 15 residues. CDR3 nucleotide sequence: TGTGCCACCAGTCCTCCGGTCAATTGGGGCACTGAAGCTTTCTTT. Translated: CATSPPVNWGTEAFF.

This clonotype was detected only a few times. The chain links TRBV4-2 to TRBJ2-7; 9 bases agree with TRBD2. Losses at the gene ends were 4 bases for V and 2 bases for J; bases not matched to a gene: 15. From germline, CDR1 is LGHNA and CDR2 YNFKEQ. CDR3 length: 18 residues. The CDR3 loop is CASSRRPHAGGITYEQYF. Written as DNA, the CDR3 is TGTGCCAGCAGCCGACGTCCTCACGCGGGAGGGATAACCTACGAGCAGTACTTC.

The sample holds a few counts of this clonotype. The V call is TRBV20-1, the J call TRBJ2-6; the match to TRBD1 covers 8 bases. CDR3 length equals 21 residues. Trimming took 2 bases from V and 0 from J; bases not matched to a gene: 18. CDR1 is DFQATT and CDR2 is SNEGSKA in the germline V gene (reference sequence). CDR3 residues: CSARLPGQATIFRSGANVLTF. The DNA for the CDR3 is TGCAGTGCTAGATTACCGGGACAGGCCACCATTTTTCGCTCTGGGGCCAACGTCCTGACTTTC.

The chain uses TRBV2 and TRBJ2-1, with D unresolved. Germline loops: CDR1 SNHLY, CDR2 FYNNEI. This CDR3 contains 12 residues. V dropped 9 bases and J dropped 9 bases, with 15 bases sitting between them. The chain's CDR3 is CASINPLGEQFF. The CDR3 region has the DNA TGTGCCAGTATTAACCCATTGGGTGAGCAGTTCTTC.

On this clonotype itself: A much bigger clone sits one base away, suggesting this may be a read error. The genes are TRBV11-1 and TRBJ2-3; no clear D gene. The length of the CDR3 is 15 residues. Per germline, CDR1 SGHAT and CDR2 FQDESV (reference sequence). CDR3 sequence reads: CARSLVPLGGGTQYF. In nucleotides, the CDR3 is TGTGCCAGAAGCTTAGTTCCTCTCGGTGGCGGTACGCAGTATTTT.

The rearrangement uses TRBV7-6 and TRBJ2-5; 11 bases align to TRBD2. Germline lookup yields CDR1 SGHVS and CDR2 FNYEAQ. V was clipped by 6 bases and J by 1 base; unmatched bases: 16. This CDR3 contains 19 residues. In DNA form, the CDR3 reads TGTGCCAGCAGTTACTTAGCGGGAGGGCGGGGTCCGGCCCAAGAGACCCAGTACTTC. It yields the protein CASSYLAGGRGPAQETQYF.

The chain couples TRBV27 to TRBJ2-7; 9 bases are a match to TRBD2. V was clipped by 6 bases and J by 6 bases; unmatched bases: 15. CDR1 and CDR2 (germline): MNHEY, SMNVEV (reference sequence). The length of the CDR3 is 16 residues. The CDR3 bases are TGTGCCAGCAGCCCCGGGGCGGCTAGCGGGATTCGCGAGCAGTACTTC. The encoded protein is CASSPGAASGIREQYF.

This clonotype came up a few times. The J gene is TRBJ2-3, the V gene TRBV30; D is unresolved. The CDR3 consists of 12 residues. V was clipped by 4 bases and J by 6 bases, with 11 bases between them. Germline V gives CDR1 GTSNPN, CDR2 SVGIG (reference sequence). The CDR3 DNA reads as TGTGCCTGGACCTACGCCGGGGATACGCAGTATTTT. Encoded protein: CAWTYAGDTQYF.

This clonotype was counted a few times. The chain combines TRBV27 with TRBJ2-1, with D uncertain. Germline values: CDR1 MNHEY, CDR2 SMNVEV (reference sequence). V was cut by 3 bases and J by 8 bases, with 14 bases left in between. The CDR3 covers 14 residues. The CDR3 is CASSLAGRFDEQFF. The CDR3 bases are TGTGCCAGCAGTTTGGCAGGTCGGTTTGATGAGCAGTTCTTC.

The gene calls are TRBV19 and TRBJ2-3; 7 positions match TRBD1. This CDR3 has 16 residues. Germline V gene lookup returns CDR1 LNHDA and CDR2 SQIVND (reference sequence). V shed 4 bases, J shed 2 bases, and the junction held 9 bases outside the gene matches. The CDR3 DNA sequence: TGTGCCAGTAGTAGGGCCCGGGACAGCTCCACAGATACGCAGTATTTT. Protein sequence: CASSRARDSSTDTQYF. The variable domain in full, with the rest retrieved from reference TRBV19 and TRBJ2-3, is DGGITQSPKYLFRKEGQNVTLSCEQNLNHDAMYWYRQDPGQGLRLIYYSQIVNDFQKGDIAEGYSVSREKKESFPLTVTSAQKNPTAFYLCASSRARDSSTDTQYFGPGTRLTVL.

This rearrangement joins TRBV29-1 to TRBJ2-5; 8 bases align to TRBD2. The DNA matches TRBJ2-7 better at its end, which makes the J call doubtful. This CDR3 has 15 amino acids. Germline V gene lookup returns CDR1 SQVTM and CDR2 ANQGSEA. CDR3 protein: CSVRRLAGQSYEQYF. CDR3 in DNA: TGCAGCGTTCGGCGTCTAGCGGGCCAGTCGTACGAGCAGTACTTC.

Concerning this clonotype itself: A read error may produce the germline difference seen at one junction end. The chain has TRBV15 and TRBJ2-3; a possible D gene is TRBD1 (5 bases). CDR3 size: 15 residues. CDR1 LNHNV and CDR2 YYDKDF come from the germline V gene (reference sequence). CDR3 residues: CASSLDPGYSDTQYF. For the CDR3, the DNA is TGTGCCAGCAGCTTAGATCCAGGGTATTCAGATACGCAGTATTTT.

DNA of the CDR3: TGCAGTGCTAGGGAGGGTGTTAACTATGGCTACACCTTC. Translated: CSAREGVNYGYTF. The V gene is TRBV20-1, the J gene TRBJ1-2, with D hard to call. The CDR3 contains 13 residues. CDR1 and CDR2 (germline): DFQATT, SNEGSKA (reference sequence). Trimming shortened V by 3 bases and J by 1 base, and 9 bases separated the two germline ends.

In this sample, this clonotype turned up a few times. Here the CDR3 reads CASSPSVAKNIQYF. CDR3 in DNA: TGTGCCAGCTCACCCAGCGTCGCCAAAAACATTCAGTACTTC. This sequence joins TRBV18 and TRBJ2-4, with no clear D. Per the germline V gene, CDR1 is KGHSH and CDR2 is LQKENI. Trimming removed 3 bases at V and 1 base at J, with 7 bases between. The CDR3 is made up of 14 amino acids.

There are a few counts of this clonotype. The CDR3 bases are TGTGCCAGCAGCTCAGGGGGAGTCTTGAACACCGGGGAGCTGTTTTTT. Translating it yields CASSSGGVLNTGELFF. The chain joins TRBV13 to TRBJ2-2, with 7 bases matching TRBD1. V was clipped by 4 bases and J by 1 base; unmatched bases: 6. CDR1 PRHDT and CDR2 FYEKMQ come from the germline V gene (reference sequence). The CDR3 contains 16 residues.

The V and J genes are TRBV5-1 and TRBJ2-7, with D tentatively TRBD1 or TRBD2 (5 bases each). This CDR3 has 15 residues. Trimming removed 0 bases at V and 3 bases at J, with 13 bases between. Germline CDR1 is SGHRS and CDR2 is YFSETQ. The CDR3: CASSLEAGTLYEQYF. The CDR3 DNA is TGCGCCAGCAGCTTGGAGGCAGGGACGCTCTACGAGCAGTACTTC.

The V and J genes are TRBV15 and TRBJ2-7, with 7 bases lining up with TRBD2. The CDR3 is 16 amino acids. The V and J ends lost 0 bases and 3 bases, in that order; junction bases with no gene match: 8. Germline-derived CDR1 and CDR2 are LNHNV and YYDKDF (reference sequence). The CDR3: CATSRDASRGSYEQYF. The DNA of the CDR3 is TGTGCCACCAGCAGAGATGCCTCACGCGGGAGCTACGAGCAGTACTTC.

There are a few counts of this clonotype. The chain carries TRBV27 and TRBJ2-7; D might be TRBD2 (7 bases). V was trimmed by 2 bases and J by 3 bases, leaving 11 bases between them. CDR3 size: 14 residues. The V gene's germline CDR1 is MNHEY and CDR2 SMNVEV (reference sequence). Here the CDR3 DNA reads TGTGCCAGCAGTTTAAAAGCGGGACACTACGAGCAGTACTTC. Its translation: CASSLKAGHYEQYF.

This clonotype was recorded at least ten times. This sequence joins TRBV29-1 and TRBJ2-7, with D possibly called TRBD1 or TRBD2 (5 bases each). V was clipped by 4 bases and J by 7 bases, with 14 bases between them. Germline assignment: CDR1 SQVTM and CDR2 ANQGSEA. There are 12 residues in the CDR3. This chain's CDR3 is CSVAGLGREQYF. The CDR3 DNA sequence: TGCAGCGTTGCAGGGCTGGGGAGAGAGCAGTACTTC.

Remarks on this clonotype: Germline and junction disagree at one end, which may indicate a read error. The chain combines TRBV6-1 with TRBJ1-2; D is ambiguous. The length of the CDR3 is 18 residues. CDR1 MNHNS and CDR2 SASEGT come from the germline V gene. The CDR3 nucleotides read TGCGCCAGCAGACCTTTGTTACCTCGGGCCTTCCCAATCTATGGCTACACCTTC. Protein: CASRPLLPRAFPIYGYTF.

This clonotype has more than one count but fewer than ten. The chain uses TRBV5-1 and TRBJ2-5; D is unresolved. V shed 2 bases and J shed 11 bases, with 16 bases lying between them. The CDR3 spans 13 residues. Germline V gene data show CDR1 as SGHRS and CDR2 as YFSETQ. Here the CDR3 reads CASSFMIGDEQYF. CDR3 nucleotide sequence: TGCGCCAGCAGCTTTATGATTGGGGATGAGCAGTACTTC.

The chain uses TRBV10-3 and TRBJ1-1; D is possibly TRBD1 (5 bases). This CDR3 has 14 amino acids. V shed 3 bases and J shed 7 bases, with 15 bases lying between them. Germline CDR1 ENHRY, CDR2 SYGVKD. CDR3 amino acids: CAISENQGVREAFF. Here the CDR3 DNA reads TGTGCCATCAGTGAAAACCAGGGAGTGCGTGAAGCTTTCTTT.

V gene TRBV27 combines with J gene TRBJ1-2; 10 bases align to TRBD1. Germline V CDR1 and CDR2: MNHEY, SMNVEV (reference sequence). The CDR3 runs 16 residues. The V segment lost 5 bases and the J segment 8 bases; nucleotides outside the gene matches: 14. The CDR3 bases are TGTGCCAGCAGTCAAGCCCGTAGACAGGGGGCTGGCGGCTACACCTTC. This translates into CASSQARRQGAGGYTF.

This clonotype was seen ten or more times. The chain's CDR3 is CSVEDGDRQETQYF. CDR3 DNA: TGCAGCGTTGAAGATGGGGACAGACAAGAGACCCAGTACTTC. The rearrangement links TRBV29-1 to TRBJ2-5; 7 positions match TRBD1. Germline V gives CDR1 SQVTM, CDR2 ANQGSEA. This CDR3 spans 14 amino acids. With V trimmed by 0 bases and J by 2 bases, 3 bases remained unmatched.

The CDR3 sequence: CAWSPGRRGTEAFF. For the CDR3, the DNA is TGTGCCTGGAGTCCGGGCCGGAGGGGCACTGAAGCTTTCTTT. This chain joins TRBV30 and TRBJ1-1; the D gene is possibly TRBD1 (5 bases). CDR3 size: 14 residues. Trimming cost V 2 bases and J 4 bases, with 14 bases left between them. Germline loops: CDR1 GTSNPN, CDR2 SVGIG (reference sequence).

The sample holds many counts of this clonotype. The chain has TRBV6-1 and TRBJ1-2; D ambiguous. V was cut by 2 bases and J by 4 bases, with 5 bases left in between. The CDR3 runs to 12 residues. Germline V gives CDR1 MNHNS, CDR2 SASEGT. The CDR3 spells CASSENSYGYTF. In nucleotides, the CDR3 is TGTGCCAGCAGTGAAAACAGCTATGGCTACACCTTC.

This chain joins TRBV20-1 and TRBJ2-7; D is tentatively TRBD1 or TRBD2 (5 bases each). Per germline, CDR1 DFQATT and CDR2 SNEGSKA (reference sequence). The CDR3 totals 11 residues. The CDR3 is CRGEQRDEQYF. The CDR3 nucleotides are TGCAGGGGGGAACAGAGGGACGAGCAGTACTTC.